One and the same sample provided the 17 T cell receptor beta chains below, sequenced in a study of blood T cell repertoires in COVID-19. Here immunoSEQ multiplex PCR was the method, and the copy in TCRdb shows in-frame clones only, minus some. The sample includes some 130,000 clones, 78% of them seen just once. Sequencing was done on a sample of peripheral blood. The receptors derive from a man aged 60 to 69 who had recovered from COVID-19.

This clone was observed once. The chain is built from TRBV6-2 or TRBV6-3 and TRBJ2-1; 10 bases map to TRBD2. The V gene's germline CDR1 is MNHEY and CDR2 SVGEGT. The CDR3 spans 20 residues. Trimming at V came to 2 bases and at J to 3 bases, leaving 16 bases not matched to a gene. This CDR3 is CASSYPRRLAGVRSYNEQFF. DNA for the CDR3: TGTGCCAGCAGTTACCCGCGGCGGCTAGCGGGGGTTCGAAGCTACAATGAGCAGTTCTTC.

The rearrangement links TRBV6-5 to TRBJ1-1; D is perhaps TRBD1 (5 bases). Germline V CDR1 and CDR2: MNHEY, SVGAGI. Trimming cost V 7 bases and J 1 base, with 10 bases left between them. The CDR3 runs 13 residues. CDR3 DNA sequence: TGTGCCAGCAATACAGGATGGAACACTGAAGCTTTCTTT. It yields the protein CASNTGWNTEAFF.

This clone was detected only a few times. This chain uses TRBV18 with TRBJ1-2, with D unresolved. The germline gives CDR1 KGHSH, CDR2 LQKENI. The CDR3 contains 12 residues. The V and J ends lost 4 bases and 3 bases respectively, with 6 bases between them. CDR3 nucleotides: TGTGCCAGCTCACACAGAGACTATGGCTACACCTTC. This codes for CASSHRDYGYTF.

This chain joins TRBV3-1 (or the pseudogene TRBV3-2) and TRBJ1-3; TRBD1 aligns across 7 bases. Trimming at V came to 7 bases and at J to 4 bases, leaving 4 bases not matched to a gene. The CDR3 extends over 13 amino acids. Per germline, CDR1 LGHDT and CDR2 YNNKEL (reference sequence). Written as DNA, the CDR3 is TGTGCCAGCACGGTCAGGGGGGGAAACACCATATATTTT. Its protein is CASTVRGGNTIYF.

The genes are TRBV7-3 and TRBJ2-5; 9 positions match TRBD1. The CDR3 covers 15 residues. J was trimmed by 4 bases and V by 4 bases; bases with no gene match: 7. Per the germline V gene, CDR1 is SGHTA and CDR2 is FQGTGA. The DNA of the CDR3 is TGTGCCAGCAGCTCCCGGACAGGGGAGAGAGAGACCCAGTACTTC. It encodes CASSSRTGERETQYF.

The V and J genes are TRBV30 and TRBJ2-7, with 7 bases matching TRBD2. The ends lost 2 bases at V and 2 bases at J; junction bases unmatched: 12. Looked up from germline, CDR1 is GTSNPN and CDR2 is SVGIG (reference sequence). The CDR3 totals 16 residues. This CDR3 is CAWSLERGRATYEQYF. Written as DNA, the CDR3 is TGTGCCTGGAGTCTCGAGAGAGGGAGGGCCACCTACGAGCAGTACTTC.

The V gene is TRBV3-1 (or the pseudogene TRBV3-2), the J gene TRBJ2-5; tentatively, D is TRBD2 (6 bases). Germline values: CDR1 LGHDT, CDR2 YNNKEL (reference sequence). This CDR3 is built from 15 residues. Deletions cut 2 bases from V and 10 bases from J, with 20 bases between. The CDR3 loop reads CASSQRLLRGGNQYF. The CDR3 DNA is TGTGCCAGCAGCCAACGGCTGTTGCGGGGTGGGAACCAGTACTTC.

The J gene is TRBJ1-2, the V gene TRBV11-2, with TRBD1 matching 9 bases. The CDR3 extends over 15 amino acids. Germline CDR1 and CDR2: SGHAT and FQNNGV. V lost 2 bases, J lost 7 bases, and 8 bases stayed unmatched. The CDR3, as DNA: TGTGCCAGCAGCTTAAGGGACAGGGCGGGTTTTGGCTACACCTTC. Protein sequence: CASSLRDRAGFGYTF. Using reference TRBV11-2 and TRBJ1-2 for the parts outside the CDR3, the full variable domain is EAGVAQSPRYKIIEKRQSVAFWCNPISGHATLYWYQQILGQGPKLLIQFQNNGVVDDSQLPKDRFSAERLKGVDSTLKIQPAKLEDSAVYLCASSLRDRAGFGYTFGSGTRLTVV.

The V gene is TRBV30, the J gene TRBJ1-2, with TRBD1 matching over 9 bases. Germline assignment: CDR1 GTSNPN and CDR2 SVGIG (reference sequence). The V gene end was trimmed by 0 bases and the J gene end by 6 bases; junction bases not matched to a gene: 2. The CDR3 extends over 13 amino acids. The CDR3 sequence: CAWSVGTGNGYTF. CDR3 in DNA: TGTGCCTGGAGTGTCGGGACAGGGAATGGCTACACCTTC.

This clone was counted at least ten times. The CDR3 DNA follows: TGTGCCAGCAGTGATACCGGGGGTCCCTACGAGCAGTACTTC. Protein: CASSDTGGPYEQYF. The chain recombines TRBV6-1 with TRBJ2-7; D possibly corresponds to TRBD2 (6 bases). The germline V and J ends were trimmed by 3 bases and 2 bases, with 11 bases remaining between them. This CDR3 has 14 residues. Germline V CDR1 and CDR2: MNHNS, SASEGT.

This chain joins TRBV15 and TRBJ1-4, with D uncertain. V was shortened by 0 bases and J by 4 bases, with 18 bases between the two germline ends. The CDR3 sequence is 18 residues long. Germline-derived CDR1 and CDR2 are LNHNV and YYDKDF (reference sequence). The CDR3 loop reads CATSRDRSETGVNEKLFF. In DNA form, the CDR3 reads TGTGCCACCAGCAGAGATCGAAGCGAAACCGGGGTTAATGAAAAACTGTTTTTT.

This chain joins TRBV6-5 and TRBJ1-1; D remains unclear. Germline CDR1 MNHEY, CDR2 SVGAGI. This CDR3 is built from 15 residues. The V gene lost 6 bases and the J gene lost 0 bases, with 14 bases spanning the gap. DNA of the CDR3: TGTGCCAGCAGCAGCCGACGGGATATGAACACTGAAGCTTTCTTT. This gives the protein CASSSRRDMNTEAFF.

The gene calls are TRBV6-2 or TRBV6-3 and TRBJ1-2; 7 bases agree with TRBD1. J was trimmed by 4 bases and V by 5 bases; bases with no gene match: 7. This CDR3 comprises 14 residues. CDR1 is MNHEY, CDR2 SVGEGT, per germline. CDR3 loop: CASSTHQGGYGYTF. Written as DNA, the CDR3 is TGTGCCAGCAGTACTCATCAGGGGGGCTATGGCTACACCTTC.

The chain has TRBV30 and TRBJ2-1; possible D gene TRBD2, 7 bases. Germline values: CDR1 GTSNPN, CDR2 SVGIG (reference sequence). The CDR3 consists of 14 residues. The germline V and J ends were trimmed by 4 bases and 6 bases, with 16 bases remaining between them. The CDR3 is CAWNRGGGSNEQFF. The CDR3 DNA is TGTGCCTGGAATCGCGGGGGCGGTAGCAATGAGCAGTTCTTC.

The J gene is TRBJ1-2, the V gene TRBV19; D is possibly TRBD1 (5 bases). Germline CDR1 LNHDA, CDR2 SQIVND (reference sequence). The CDR3 is 13 amino acids. The ends were cut back, 9 bases at V and 8 bases at J, with 19 bases in the middle. The DNA of the CDR3 is TGTGCCAGCCGTCTGGAGGGGTTGGGCGGCTACACCTTC. Translated, it gives CASRLEGLGGYTF.

This sequence joins TRBV15 and TRBJ2-6; tentatively, D is TRBD2 (6 bases). The CDR3 spans 16 residues. V dropped 8 bases and J dropped 1 base, with 15 bases sitting between them. CDR1 LNHNV and CDR2 YYDKDF come from the germline V gene (reference sequence). CDR3 sequence reads: CATGREPRSGANVLTF. The CDR3 nucleotides are TGTGCCACCGGCCGGGAGCCTAGGTCTGGGGCCAACGTCCTGACTTTC.

The chain recombines TRBV19 with TRBJ2-3; D remains ambiguous. This CDR3 is built from 18 residues. The V end lost 7 bases, the J end lost 0 bases, and 23 bases lay between the germline ends. Germline V gene data show CDR1 as LNHDA and CDR2 as SQIVND (reference sequence). CDR3 sequence (DNA): TGTGCCAGTAACGTTTTGCCCTACCTCTGGCGGAGCACAGATACGCAGTATTTT. Residues: CASNVLPYLWRSTDTQYF. The entire variable domain, with the rest obtained from reference TRBV19 and TRBJ2-3, is as follows: DGGITQSPKYLFRKEGQNVTLSCEQNLNHDAMYWYRQDPGQGLRLIYYSQIVNDFQKGDIAEGYSVSREKKESFPLTVTSAQKNPTAFYLCASNVLPYLWRSTDTQYFGPGTRLTVL.